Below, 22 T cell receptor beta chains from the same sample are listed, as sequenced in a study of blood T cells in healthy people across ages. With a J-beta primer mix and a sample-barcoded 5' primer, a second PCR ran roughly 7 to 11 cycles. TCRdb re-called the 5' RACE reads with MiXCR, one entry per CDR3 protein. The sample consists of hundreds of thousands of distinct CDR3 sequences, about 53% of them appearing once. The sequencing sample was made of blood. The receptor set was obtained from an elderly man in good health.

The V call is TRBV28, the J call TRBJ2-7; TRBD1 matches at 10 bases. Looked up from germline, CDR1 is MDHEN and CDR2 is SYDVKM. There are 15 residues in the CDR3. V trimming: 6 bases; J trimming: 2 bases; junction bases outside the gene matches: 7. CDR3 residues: CASRMRGQGAYEQYF. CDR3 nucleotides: TGTGCCAGCAGAATGAGAGGACAGGGGGCCTACGAGCAGTACTTC. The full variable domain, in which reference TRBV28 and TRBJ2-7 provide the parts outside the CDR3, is DVKVTQSSRYLVKRTGEKVFLECVQDMDHENMFWYRQDPGLGLRLIYFSYDVKMKEKGDIPEGYSVSREKKERFSLILESASTNQTSMYLCASRMRGQGAYEQYFGPGTRLTVT.

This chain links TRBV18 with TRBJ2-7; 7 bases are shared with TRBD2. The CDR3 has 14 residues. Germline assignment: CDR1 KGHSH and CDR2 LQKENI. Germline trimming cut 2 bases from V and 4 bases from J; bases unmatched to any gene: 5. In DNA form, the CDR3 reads TGTGCCAGCTCACCAACGGGGAGGGTATACGAGCAGTACTTC. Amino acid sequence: CASSPTGRVYEQYF.

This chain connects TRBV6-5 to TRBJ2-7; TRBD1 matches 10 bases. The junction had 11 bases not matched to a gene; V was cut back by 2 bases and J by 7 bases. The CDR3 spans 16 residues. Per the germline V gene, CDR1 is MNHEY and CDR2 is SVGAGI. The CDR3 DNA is TGTGCCAGCAGTTACGACAGGGGGCCAATCTACAATGAGCAGTACTTC. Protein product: CASSYDRGPIYNEQYF.

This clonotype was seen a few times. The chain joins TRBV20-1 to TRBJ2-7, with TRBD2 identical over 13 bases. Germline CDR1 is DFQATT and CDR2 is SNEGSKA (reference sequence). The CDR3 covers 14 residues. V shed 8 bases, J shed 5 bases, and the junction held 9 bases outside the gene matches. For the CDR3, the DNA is TGCAGTAAGGGACTAGCGGGATCTATGGACGAGCAGTACTTC. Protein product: CSKGLAGSMDEQYF.

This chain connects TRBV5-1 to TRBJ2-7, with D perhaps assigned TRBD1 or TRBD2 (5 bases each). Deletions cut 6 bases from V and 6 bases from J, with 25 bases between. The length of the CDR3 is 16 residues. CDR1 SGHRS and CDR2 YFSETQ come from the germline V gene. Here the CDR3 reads CASNSLPGNRKTEQYF. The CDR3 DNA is TGCGCCAGCAACTCCCTGCCGGGGAACAGGAAGACCGAGCAGTACTTC.

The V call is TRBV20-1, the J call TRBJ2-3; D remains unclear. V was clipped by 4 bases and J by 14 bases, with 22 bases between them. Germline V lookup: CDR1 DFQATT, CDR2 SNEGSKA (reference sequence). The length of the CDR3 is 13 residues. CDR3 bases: TGCAGTGCTATGAGTACCGGGCACAGATACGCGTATTTT. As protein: CSAMSTGHRYAYF.

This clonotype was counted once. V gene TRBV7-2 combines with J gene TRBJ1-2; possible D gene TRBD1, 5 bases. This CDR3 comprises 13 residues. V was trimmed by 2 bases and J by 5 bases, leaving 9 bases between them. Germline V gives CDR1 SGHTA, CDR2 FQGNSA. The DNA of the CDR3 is TGTGCCAGCAGCTTACCCCGGGGGTATGGCTACACCTTC. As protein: CASSLPRGYGYTF.

The DNA for the CDR3 is TGTGCCAGCAGCTTCGGACTCTACGCGGACACTGAAGCTTTCTTT. It encodes CASSFGLYADTEAFF. J is TRBJ1-1 and V is TRBV11-2; no clear D. Germline V gene sequence: CDR1 SGHAT, CDR2 FQNNGV. Trimming pared 3 bases from V and 3 bases from J, leaving 14 bases between. CDR3 length: 15 residues.

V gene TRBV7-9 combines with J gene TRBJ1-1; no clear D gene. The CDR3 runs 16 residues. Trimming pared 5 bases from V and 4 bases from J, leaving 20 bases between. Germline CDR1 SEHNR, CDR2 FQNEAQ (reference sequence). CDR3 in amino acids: CASSPGLVIPPTEAFF. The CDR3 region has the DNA TGTGCCAGCAGCCCCGGCCTCGTGATTCCGCCCACTGAAGCTTTCTTT. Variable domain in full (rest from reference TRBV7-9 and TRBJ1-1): DTGVSQNPRHKITKRGQNVTFRCDPISEHNRLYWYRQTLGQGPEFLTYFQNEAQLEKSRLLSDRFSAERPKGSFSTLEIQRTEQGDSAMYLCASSPGLVIPPTEAFFGQGTRLTVV.

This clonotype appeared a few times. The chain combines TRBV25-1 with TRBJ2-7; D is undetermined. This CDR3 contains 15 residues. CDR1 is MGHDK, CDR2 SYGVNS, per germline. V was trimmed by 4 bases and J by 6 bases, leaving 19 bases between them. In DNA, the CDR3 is TGTGCCAGCAGTGCCATTCAGTCCCCTTCTTTCGAGCAGTACTTC. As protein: CASSAIQSPSFEQYF.

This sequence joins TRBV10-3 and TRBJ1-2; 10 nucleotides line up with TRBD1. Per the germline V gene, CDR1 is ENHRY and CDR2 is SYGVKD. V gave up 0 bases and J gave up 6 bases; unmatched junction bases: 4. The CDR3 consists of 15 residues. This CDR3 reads CAISESTGGLDGYTF. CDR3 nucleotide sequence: TGTGCCATCAGTGAGTCGACAGGGGGCTTGGATGGCTACACCTTC.

The DNA of the CDR3 is TGTGCCAGCAGGCCCATGGTCTGGGACCAGGCCATCCAAGAGACCCAGTACTTC. As protein: CASRPMVWDQAIQETQYF. J is TRBJ2-5 and V is TRBV12-3 or TRBV12-4, with D possibly being TRBD1 or TRBD2 (5 bases each). The CDR3 is 18 residues long. Trimming pared 6 bases from V and 1 base from J, leaving 24 bases between.

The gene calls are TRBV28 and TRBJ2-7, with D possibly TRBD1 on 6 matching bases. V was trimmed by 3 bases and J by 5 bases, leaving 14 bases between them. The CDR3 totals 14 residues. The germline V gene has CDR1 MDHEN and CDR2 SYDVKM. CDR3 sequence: CASSFLIGQNEQYF. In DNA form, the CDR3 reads TGTGCCAGCAGTTTCCTAATAGGACAGAACGAGCAGTACTTC.

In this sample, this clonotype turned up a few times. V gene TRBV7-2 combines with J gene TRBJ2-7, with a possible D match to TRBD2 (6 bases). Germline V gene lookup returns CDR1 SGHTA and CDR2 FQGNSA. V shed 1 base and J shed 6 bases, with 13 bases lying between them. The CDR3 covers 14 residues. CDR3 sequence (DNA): TGTGCCAGCAGCTTAGTTGGGGGAGGCGGCGAGCAGTACTTC. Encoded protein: CASSLVGGGGEQYF. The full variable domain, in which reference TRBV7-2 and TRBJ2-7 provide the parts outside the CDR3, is GAGVSQSPSNKVTEKGKDVELRCDPISGHTALYWYRQSLGQGLEFLIYFQGNSAPDKSGLPSDRFSAERTGGSVSTLTIQRTQQEDSAVYLCASSLVGGGGEQYFGPGTRLTVT.

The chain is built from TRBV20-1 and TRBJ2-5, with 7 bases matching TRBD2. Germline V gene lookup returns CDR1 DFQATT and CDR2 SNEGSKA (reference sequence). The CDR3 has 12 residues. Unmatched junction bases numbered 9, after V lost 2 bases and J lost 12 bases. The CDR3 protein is CSARLPAGAKYF. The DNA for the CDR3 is TGCAGTGCTAGACTACCCGCGGGAGCTAAGTACTTC.

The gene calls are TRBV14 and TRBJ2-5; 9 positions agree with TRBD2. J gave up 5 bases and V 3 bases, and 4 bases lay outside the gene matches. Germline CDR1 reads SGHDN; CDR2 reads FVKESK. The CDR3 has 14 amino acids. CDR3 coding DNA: TGTGCCAGCAGCCAGCGGACTAGCGCGGAGACCCAGTACTTC. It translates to CASSQRTSAETQYF.

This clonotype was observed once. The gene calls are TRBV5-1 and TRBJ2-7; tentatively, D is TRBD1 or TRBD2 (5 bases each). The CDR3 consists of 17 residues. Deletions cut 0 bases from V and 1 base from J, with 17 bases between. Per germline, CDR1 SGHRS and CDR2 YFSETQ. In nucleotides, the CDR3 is TGCGCCAGCAGCTTGGGGGGGAGTGGCAGGGTATCCTACGAGCAGTACTTC. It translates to CASSLGGSGRVSYEQYF.

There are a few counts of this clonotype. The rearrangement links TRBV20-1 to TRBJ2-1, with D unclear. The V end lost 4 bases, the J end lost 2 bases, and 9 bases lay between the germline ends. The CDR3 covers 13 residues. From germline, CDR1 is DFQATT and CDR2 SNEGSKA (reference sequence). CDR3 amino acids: CSATPTTYNEQFF. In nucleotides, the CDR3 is TGCAGTGCTACGCCTACCACCTACAATGAGCAGTTCTTC.

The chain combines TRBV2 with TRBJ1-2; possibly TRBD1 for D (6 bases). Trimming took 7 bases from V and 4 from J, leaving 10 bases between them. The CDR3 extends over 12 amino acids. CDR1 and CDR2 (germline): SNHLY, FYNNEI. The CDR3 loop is CASTEGGYGYTF. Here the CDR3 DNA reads TGTGCCAGCACCGAGGGGGGCTATGGCTACACCTTC.

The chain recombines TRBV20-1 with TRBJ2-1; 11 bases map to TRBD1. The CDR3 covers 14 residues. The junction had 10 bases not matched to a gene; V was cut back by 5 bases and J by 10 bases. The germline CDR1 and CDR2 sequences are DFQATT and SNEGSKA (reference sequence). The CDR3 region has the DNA TGCAGTGCTGGAAGGACAGGGGGCCCCTACGAGCAGTTCTTC. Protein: CSAGRTGGPYEQFF.

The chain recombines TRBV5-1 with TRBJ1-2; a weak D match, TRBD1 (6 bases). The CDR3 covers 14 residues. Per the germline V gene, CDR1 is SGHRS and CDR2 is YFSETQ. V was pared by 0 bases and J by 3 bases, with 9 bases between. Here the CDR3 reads CASSLGDTDYGYTF. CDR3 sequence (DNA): TGCGCCAGCAGCTTGGGGGACACCGACTATGGCTACACCTTC.

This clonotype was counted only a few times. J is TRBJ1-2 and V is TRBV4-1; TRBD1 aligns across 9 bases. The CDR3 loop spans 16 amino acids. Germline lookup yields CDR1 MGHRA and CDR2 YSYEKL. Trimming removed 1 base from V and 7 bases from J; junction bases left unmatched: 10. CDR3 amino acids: CASSQVPRDRVLGYTF. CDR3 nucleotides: TGCGCCAGCAGCCAAGTCCCCCGGGACAGGGTACTTGGCTACACCTTC.